One and the same sample provided the 21 T cell receptor beta chains below, sequenced in a study of T-cell memory formation after mild COVID-19. One entry per CDR3 protein results from TCRdb running MiXCR on the 5' RACE reads. This table has more than 6,000 distinct CDR3 sequences, around 20% appearing once. The sequencing sample was made of PBMCs or a T cell subset sorted from them (not recorded which). These receptors originate from an adult woman who had mild COVID-19 (a few samples of this study predate the infection). Cell type and time point are not known.

This clonotype appeared many times. The chain recombines TRBV11-2 with TRBJ2-1, with 7 positions matching TRBD1. Unmatched junction bases numbered 3, after V lost 5 bases and J lost 2 bases. The CDR3 runs to 14 residues. Germline CDR1 SGHAT, CDR2 FQNNGV. CDR3 region: CASSPGTAYNEQFF. Here the CDR3 DNA reads TGTGCCAGCAGCCCCGGGACAGCCTACAATGAGCAGTTCTTC.

This clonotype rates as medium-sized. The gene calls are TRBV9 and TRBJ1-1; D is unresolved. The CDR3 totals 13 residues. Per the germline V gene, CDR1 is SGDLS and CDR2 is YYNGEE. Trimming removed 3 bases from V and 8 bases from J, with 14 bases in between. The CDR3 protein is CASSAGNPLEAFF. In nucleotides, the CDR3 is TGTGCCAGCAGCGCGGGGAACCCACTGGAAGCTTTCTTT.

At least ten counts were recorded for this clonotype. The CDR3 sequence: CATSKNTEAFF. CDR3 DNA: TGTGCCACCAGCAAGAACACTGAAGCTTTCTTT. The V gene is TRBV15, the J gene TRBJ1-1; no clear D gene. The CDR3 sequence is 11 residues long. The V gene lost 4 bases and the J gene lost 1 base, with 1 base spanning the gap. Germline V gene lookup returns CDR1 LNHNV and CDR2 YYDKDF (reference sequence).

This clonotype was seen repeatedly, ten times or more. The rearrangement joins TRBV5-1 to TRBJ2-4, with D unclear. This CDR3 is built from 13 residues. In germline, CDR1 is SGHRS, CDR2 YFSETQ. V was cut by 0 bases and J by 7 bases, with 8 bases left in between. CDR3 in amino acids: CASSLESSNIQYF. CDR3 bases: TGCGCCAGCAGCTTGGAGTCGTCGAACATTCAGTACTTC.

This clonotype was recorded many times. The chain has TRBV4-2 and TRBJ2-1; 7 positions agree with TRBD2. Germline CDR1 and CDR2: LGHNA and YNFKEQ. J lost 2 bases, V lost 4 bases, and 8 bases had no gene match. The CDR3 has 16 residues. CDR3 DNA sequence: TGTGCCAGCAGCCCCTTGCGGGAGTTGACCTACAATGAGCAGTTCTTC. Amino acid sequence: CASSPLRELTYNEQFF.

By frequency in the sample, this clonotype is medium-sized. This chain uses TRBV5-5 with TRBJ1-1; D possibly corresponds to TRBD1 (6 bases). This CDR3 comprises 15 residues. Germline assignment: CDR1 SGHKS and CDR2 YYEKEE (reference sequence). V lost 2 bases and J 6 bases, leaving 17 bases between the germline ends. The CDR3 DNA reads TGTGCCAGCAGCTTATGGGGGGCGGCGACTTCTGAAGCTTTCTTT. It encodes CASSLWGAATSEAFF.

The chain employs TRBV4-1 and TRBJ1-1, with D maybe TRBD1 (6 bases). The germline CDR1 and CDR2 sequences are MGHRA and YSYEKL. The CDR3 contains 17 residues. V lost 1 base and J 10 bases, leaving 25 bases between the germline ends. The DNA of the CDR3 is TGCGCCAGCAGCCAAGGCTTGGACCTGGGGGGCAGGGCAGGAGCTTTCTTT. Its translation: CASSQGLDLGGRAGAFF.

This clonotype was counted many times. V and J are TRBV7-9 and TRBJ2-1; possibly TRBD1 or TRBD2 for D (5 bases each). Germline loops: CDR1 SEHNR, CDR2 FQNEAQ (reference sequence). V was shortened by 4 bases and J by 4 bases, with 20 bases between the two germline ends. The CDR3 totals 17 residues. The CDR3, as DNA: TGTGCCAGCAGCTCCAGCATCAGGGCGCCGGGGTACAATGAGCAGTTCTTC. As protein: CASSSSIRAPGYNEQFF.

This clonotype was counted at least ten times. This rearrangement joins TRBV7-3 to TRBJ2-7; perhaps TRBD1 as D (6 bases). Germline V gene sequence: CDR1 SGHTA, CDR2 FQGTGA. This CDR3 spans 13 amino acids. V shed 2 bases and J shed 7 bases, with 12 bases lying between them. The CDR3 DNA follows: TGTGCCAGCAGCTTAGGGGCAGGGGAAGAGCAGTACTTC. Protein product: CASSLGAGEEQYF.

The chain carries TRBV7-2 and TRBJ2-3; 10 bases are shared with TRBD2. There are 16 residues in the CDR3. In germline, CDR1 is SGHTA, CDR2 FQGNSA. Trimming at V came to 0 bases and at J to 3 bases, leaving 3 bases not matched to a gene. The CDR3 spells CASSLARGLATDTQYF. The CDR3 DNA reads TGTGCCAGCAGCTTAGCCAGGGGACTAGCGACAGATACGCAGTATTTT.

This clonotype was counted at least ten times. The chain couples TRBV9 to TRBJ2-2; 8 bases agree with TRBD2. Losses at the gene ends were 1 base for V and 0 bases for J; bases not matched to a gene: 5. CDR1 is SGDLS and CDR2 is YYNGEE in the germline V gene. The CDR3 has 17 amino acids. For the CDR3, the DNA is TGTGCCAGCAGCGTACCCTTAGCGGGGCCGAACACCGGGGAGCTGTTTTTT. This gives the protein CASSVPLAGPNTGELFF.

This clonotype appeared a single time. V is TRBV3-1 and J is TRBJ1-6; D gene uncertain. Per germline, CDR1 LGHDT and CDR2 YNNKEL (reference sequence). The CDR3 loop spans 13 amino acids. V lost 6 bases to trimming and J lost 8 bases, with 11 bases between them. CDR3 protein: CASSTQQDSPLHF. As DNA, the CDR3 is TGTGCCAGCAGTACCCAGCAAGATTCACCCCTCCACTTT.

V gene TRBV6-4 combines with J gene TRBJ2-3, with TRBD1 identical over 7 bases. Trimming removed 4 bases from V and 7 bases from J; junction bases left unmatched: 5. Germline V lookup: CDR1 MRHNA, CDR2 SNTAGT. The CDR3 extends over 13 amino acids. In nucleotides, the CDR3 is TGTGCCAGCAGTGGGGACAGCCTTAATACGCAGTATTTT. As protein: CASSGDSLNTQYF.

This clonotype has a count of ten or more. CDR3 in amino acids: CASSVSGSSYEQYF. DNA of the CDR3: TGTGCCAGCAGTGTTAGCGGATCCTCCTACGAGCAGTACTTC. The V call is TRBV2, the J call TRBJ2-7, with a tentative D call TRBD2 (6 bases). Germline values: CDR1 SNHLY, CDR2 FYNNEI. V dropped 4 bases and J dropped 0 bases, with 10 bases sitting between them. This CDR3 has 14 amino acids.

The chain uses TRBV12-3 or TRBV12-4 and TRBJ1-1; 10 positions match TRBD1. Trimming at V came to 6 bases and at J to 8 bases, leaving 6 bases not matched to a gene. CDR3 length: 13 amino acids. This chain's CDR3 is CASSSDRGAEAFF. DNA of the CDR3: TGTGCCAGCAGCTCGGACAGGGGGGCAGAAGCTTTCTTT.

This clonotype is labeled as medium-sized. This chain connects TRBV7-3 to TRBJ2-1; D is unresolved. V dropped 5 bases and J dropped 6 bases, with 11 bases sitting between them. The CDR3 loop spans 13 amino acids. CDR1 is SGHTA and CDR2 is FQGTGA in the germline V gene. The CDR3 loop reads CASSPTGSNEQFF. The CDR3 nucleotides are TGTGCCAGCAGCCCGACCGGAAGCAATGAGCAGTTCTTC.

The V and J genes are TRBV5-1 and TRBJ2-3, with D uncertain. CDR3 length equals 12 residues. The germline V gene encodes CDR1 SGHRS and CDR2 YFSETQ. V shed 3 bases and J shed 2 bases, with 4 bases lying between them. CDR3 DNA sequence: TGCGCCAGCAGCTACGACACAGATACGCAGTATTTT. Amino acids: CASSYDTDTQYF.

Judged by abundance, this clonotype is medium-sized. The chain recombines TRBV6-5 with TRBJ1-1; possibly TRBD1 for D (6 bases). The CDR3 has 14 residues. The V gene lost 6 bases and the J gene lost 1 base, with 12 bases spanning the gap. Germline CDR1 reads MNHEY; CDR2 reads SVGAGI. The CDR3 sequence is CASSPKGGNTEAFF. In DNA form, the CDR3 reads TGTGCCAGCAGCCCAAAGGGGGGGAACACTGAAGCTTTCTTT.

V gene TRBV3-1 combines with J gene TRBJ2-2, with a possible D match to TRBD1 (6 bases). Trimming stripped 3 bases from V and 1 base from J, with 9 bases between. In germline, CDR1 is LGHDT, CDR2 YNNKEL (reference sequence). CDR3 length equals 15 residues. The CDR3 coding sequence is TGTGCCAGCAGCCATTGGGGGCAGAACACCGGGGAGCTGTTTTTT. Translating it yields CASSHWGQNTGELFF.

The sample holds many counts of this clonotype. The rearrangement joins TRBV9 to TRBJ1-2; D is perhaps TRBD1 (5 bases). The CDR3 has 19 amino acids. Germline V gene data show CDR1 as SGDLS and CDR2 as YYNGEE. V lost 0 bases and J lost 9, with 30 bases in between. DNA for the CDR3: TGTGCCAGCAGCGTAGATTCTCGGGAACATCCGAACCGGGGGTATCGCTACACCTTC. This translates into CASSVDSREHPNRGYRYTF.

This clonotype was seen many times. The chain couples TRBV6-2 or TRBV6-3 to TRBJ2-5; a weak D match, TRBD2 (5 bases). V dropped 6 bases and J dropped 5 bases, with 19 bases sitting between them. Germline V lookup: CDR1 MNHEY, CDR2 SVGEGT. The length of the CDR3 is 15 residues. The CDR3 region is CASSRPGGAEETQYF. CDR3 bases: TGTGCCAGCAGCCGCCCCGGAGGAGCGGAGGAGACCCAGTACTTC.